This T cell receptor (beta chain) appears in the sequencing data of a study of T cell clones after liver transplantation. About the research overall: Liver transplant recipients had immunosuppression withdrawal attempted within 2 years. At least one year of complete immunosuppression withdrawal without enzymes over twice normal defined tolerance. Until 12-24 months post-transplant, subjects got standard immunosuppression and no induction.

Measured with immunoSEQ multiplex PCR; TCRdb has only the in-frame clones, and not every one. The sample holds around 110,000 clones, about nine tenths seen once. Germline V gene sequence: CDR1 SGHDT, CDR2 YYEEEE. Trimming left V 5 bases short and J 0 bases short, with 12 bases between. The CDR3 runs 15 residues. Comments on this clone: Its antigen is unknown.

Study results and limitations: Conclusions were preliminary, with small, heterogeneous patient groups.

This TCR was sampled from a human patient who received a liver transplant. Some T cells may have originated in the graft donor. The source material was CD4+ T cells from blood, sampled 12 months after liver transplant. V and J are TRBV5-6 and TRBJ2-1; D is perhaps TRBD1 or TRBD2 (5 bases each). The DNA of the CDR3 is TGTGCCAGCAGGTCCGGGACGAGCTCCTACAATGAGCAGTTCTTC. It codes for CASRSGTSSYNEQFF.